The present TCR beta chain was sequenced within a study of a mutant IDH1 vaccine in newly diagnosed glioma. As for the study in general: Week 35 held visit V12, while week 47 held visit V13.

Germline lookup yields CDR1 MNHNS and CDR2 SASEGT. The CDR3 is made up of 14 amino acids. The V and J ends lost 6 bases and 9 bases respectively, with 15 bases between them. The time point here: week 47, end of study. What each vaccine dose contained was 300 ug of mutant IDH1 20-mer peptide, accompanied by topical imiquimod. A note on this clone: As yet, its antigen is unknown.

Produced via immunoSEQ multiplex PCR; TCRdb's table is partial and in-frame only. This table holds some 50,000 clones, roughly two thirds found once. The gene calls are TRBV6-1 and TRBJ1-6; the D gene is possibly TRBD1 (6 bases). The source material was peripheral blood mononuclear cells (PBMCs), sampled from a glioma patient whose treatment included an IDH1 peptide vaccine. The TCR originated in a man between 40 and 49 years old with glioma. Some clones in this sample may be carry-over from other donors' samples. For the CDR3, the DNA is TGTGCCAGCAGCACAGGGCTAGGTAGTTCACCCCTCCACTTT. Residues: CASSTGLGSSPLHF.